Sequencing of this TCR beta chain was carried out in a study of blood T cells in healthy people across ages. The study's findings and limits: No conclusive comparison of naive versus antigen-experienced cells was possible with unsorted PBMCs.

They isolated at least 7 million PBMCs from each sample. Germline lookup yields CDR1 SGHAT and CDR2 FQNNGV. Trimming shortened V by 5 bases and J by 2 bases, and 7 bases separated the two germline ends. CDR3 size: 12 residues. In this sample, this clonotype turned up a few times. Its cognate antigen is unknown. The use of a sample-barcoded 5' primer and a J-beta primer mix characterized a second PCR of about 6 to 12 cycles. TCRdb reanalysed the 5' RACE reads using MiXCR and keeps one entry per CDR3 protein. The sample has more than 550,000 distinct CDR3 sequences; 22% are singletons. The receptor was derived from a man in his 70s in good health. Input material: blood. This chain joins TRBV11-2 and TRBJ2-7; D is unclear. The CDR3 loop is CASSQLTYEQYF. Written as DNA, the CDR3 is TGTGCCAGCAGCCAACTGACCTACGAGCAGTACTTC.